These 11 T cell receptor beta chains were all obtained from the same sample, sequenced in a study of radiotherapy plus CTLA-4 blockade in lung cancer. TCRdb keeps only in-frame clones here, not all; method: immunoSEQ multiplex PCR. The data show roughly 45,000 clones, about 63% seen once. Sequencing used peripheral blood, obtained from a patient treated with radiotherapy plus ipilimumab. Source of these receptors: a human donor with non-small cell lung cancer who had a partial response to radiotherapy plus ipilimumab.

The chain carries TRBV6-5 and TRBJ1-1; D gene unclear. CDR1 and CDR2 (germline): MNHEY, SVGAGI. CDR3 length: 15 amino acids. Trimming took 5 bases from V and 1 from J, leaving 14 bases between them. This CDR3 is CASSPPHTQNTEAFF. Written as DNA, the CDR3 is TGTGCCAGCAGTCCACCTCATACACAGAACACTGAAGCTTTCTTT.

This chain joins TRBV5-6 and TRBJ1-2, with TRBD1 matching over 8 bases. CDR3 length: 16 residues. The V segment lost 4 bases and the J segment 2 bases; nucleotides outside the gene matches: 10. Germline values: CDR1 SGHDT, CDR2 YYEEEE. The CDR3 reads CASSPSLQGVNYGYTF. The CDR3 coding sequence is TGTGCCAGCAGCCCGTCCTTACAGGGGGTGAACTATGGCTACACCTTC.

The genes are TRBV9 and TRBJ2-5; D gene ambiguous. Trimming shortened V by 0 bases and J by 4 bases, and 10 bases separated the two germline ends. CDR1 SGDLS and CDR2 YYNGEE come from the germline V gene. The CDR3 extends over 14 amino acids. The CDR3 bases are TGTGCCAGCAGCGTAGCTTCCCAGGCAGAGACCCAGTACTTC. It translates to CASSVASQAETQYF. The full variable domain, completed using reference TRBV9 and TRBJ2-5, is DSGVTQTPKHLITATGQRVTLRCSPRSGDLSVYWYQQSLDQGLQFLIQYYNGEERAKGNILERFSAQQFPDLHSELNLSSLELGDSALYFCASSVASQAETQYFGPGTRLLVL.

The chain links TRBV19 to TRBJ1-2; weak D call: TRBD1 (6 bases). Per germline, CDR1 LNHDA and CDR2 SQIVND (reference sequence). The germline V and J ends were trimmed by 7 bases and 5 bases, with 14 bases remaining between them. The CDR3 sequence is 13 residues long. CDR3 protein: CASKLGQKYGYTF. The CDR3 region has the DNA TGTGCCAGTAAGTTAGGACAGAAATATGGCTACACCTTC.

This clone was observed a single time. This rearrangement joins TRBV10-3 to TRBJ1-6; TRBD1 matches 9 bases. The CDR3 loop spans 19 amino acids. Germline V gene lookup returns CDR1 ENHRY and CDR2 SYGVKD. Losses at the gene ends were 6 bases for V and 5 bases for J; bases not matched to a gene: 17. Here the CDR3 DNA reads TGTGCCATCAGAAAGGACAGGGGTCGCTCGGCTGGGAATAATTCACCCCTCCACTTT. This gives the protein CAIRKDRGRSAGNNSPLHF.

The V and J genes are TRBV5-4 and TRBJ2-2; TRBD1 matches 7 bases. Losses at the gene ends were 6 bases for V and 8 bases for J; bases not matched to a gene: 1. This CDR3 is 11 amino acids long. CDR1 SGHNT and CDR2 YYREEE come from the germline V gene (reference sequence). CDR3 bases: TGTGCCAGCACGACAGGGGGGGAGCTGTTTTTT. Protein sequence: CASTTGGELFF. The full variable domain, in which reference TRBV5-4 and TRBJ2-2 provide the parts outside the CDR3, is ETGVTQSPTHLIKTRGQQVTLRCSSQSGHNTVSWYQQALGQGPQFIFQYYREEENGRGNFPPRFSGLQFPNYSSELNVNALELDDSALYLCASTTGGELFFGEGSRLTVL.

The chain uses TRBV7-2 and TRBJ1-3; a possible D gene is TRBD1 (5 bases). Trimming left V 5 bases short and J 3 bases short, with 20 bases between. Per the germline V gene, CDR1 is SGHTA and CDR2 is FQGNSA. This CDR3 has 17 amino acids. CDR3 region: CASSHGPMDKGGNTIYF. The CDR3 DNA sequence: TGTGCCAGCAGCCACGGGCCCATGGACAAGGGTGGAAACACCATATATTTT.

This chain connects TRBV5-1 to TRBJ1-1; TRBD1 matches 10 bases. This CDR3 spans 14 amino acids. V trimming: 4 bases; J trimming: 5 bases; junction bases outside the gene matches: 5. From germline, CDR1 is SGHRS and CDR2 YFSETQ. CDR3 loop: CASSPGQGRTEAFF. As DNA, the CDR3 is TGCGCCAGCAGCCCGGGACAGGGGAGAACTGAAGCTTTCTTT.

This clone has more than one count but fewer than ten. V usage is TRBV10-3 and J usage is TRBJ1-1; perhaps TRBD1 as D (5 bases). CDR3 size: 16 residues. V was clipped by 0 bases and J by 4 bases, with 15 bases between them. Germline assignment: CDR1 ENHRY and CDR2 SYGVKD. CDR3 loop: CAISESGLGRGTEAFF. The CDR3 nucleotides read TGTGCCATCAGTGAGTCGGGATTGGGGAGGGGCACTGAAGCTTTCTTT.

The V and J genes are TRBV4-3 and TRBJ2-7; 9 nucleotides agree with TRBD2. V lost 0 bases to trimming and J lost 2 bases; unmatched junction nucleotides: 8. This CDR3 has 17 residues. CDR1 and CDR2 from the germline V gene are LGHNA and YSLEER. The CDR3 spells CASSQEAAGGVPYEQYF. CDR3 DNA sequence: TGCGCCAGCAGCCAAGAAGCGGCGGGGGGGGTTCCCTACGAGCAGTACTTC.

This chain uses TRBV6-1 with TRBJ1-2; 8 bases align to TRBD1. Trimming cost V 8 bases and J 2 bases; bases outside gene matches: 7. The length of the CDR3 is 14 residues. Germline V gene lookup returns CDR1 MNHNS and CDR2 SASEGT. The CDR3 loop is CASARGHGNYGYTF. The DNA of the CDR3 is TGTGCCAGCGCCAGGGGGCATGGAAACTATGGCTACACCTTC.